Listed below are T cell receptor beta chains from one sample, sequenced in a study of CD8+CD57+ T cells in acquired aplastic anemia. TCRdb processed the reads anew with MiXCR; each CDR3 protein has one entry. The top ten hold under 1.5% of the sample, which has under 350,000 distinct CDR3 sequences, approximately 60% seen once. Sample: sorted CD4+, CD8+, or CD8+CD57+ T cells (not recorded which) from PBMCs. The receptors shown here come from a human donor with aplastic anemia. CDR3s include the opening cysteine and the closing phenylalanine or tryptophan. A D gene is named only where the DNA matches it firmly. Expanded clones get a size class; other rows say once, few or many, or leave the size out.

size: NA
V: TRBV20-1
J: TRBJ2-3
D: NA
CDR3: CSAGGGWSHTSTDTQYF
DNA: TGCAGTGCTGGGGGAGGTTGGAGCCACACTAGCACAGATACGCAGTATTTT

size: NA
V: TRBV15
J: TRBJ1-5
D: NA
CDR3: CATSRAYQPQHF
DNA: TGTGCCACCAGCAGGGCATATCAGCCCCAGCATTTT

size: NA
V: TRBV20-1
J: TRBJ2-7
D: TRBD2
CDR3: CSLAGPIEQYF
DNA: TGCAGCCTAGCGGGACCGATCGAGCAGTACTTC

size: NA
V: TRBV6-9
J: TRBJ2-1
D: TRBD2
CDR3: CASSEAGGENEQFF
DNA: TGTGCCAGCAGTGAAGCGGGAGGTGAGAATGAGCAGTTCTTC

size: NA
V: TRBV29-1
J: TRBJ2-5
D: NA
CDR3: CSVPLGVGETQYF
DNA: TGCAGCGTTCCCCTCGGGGTTGGAGAGACCCAGTACTTC

size: NA
V: TRBV14
J: TRBJ1-4
D: TRBD1
CDR3: CASSQDLAGGDEKLFF
DNA: TGTGCCAGCAGCCAAGATCTTGCAGGGGGAGATGAAAAACTGTTTTTT

size: NA
V: TRBV5-8
J: TRBJ1-2
D: TRBD1
CDR3: CASSSRGRGTGYTF
DNA: TGTGCCAGCAGCTCGCGCGGCAGGGGGACGGGCTACACCTTC

size: NA
V: TRBV10-1
J: TRBJ1-1
D: NA
CDR3: CASRLDVGLNTEAFF
DNA: TGCGCCAGCAGATTGGATGTTGGTCTGAACACTGAAGCTTTCTTT

size: NA
V: TRBV4-3
J: TRBJ2-5
D: TRBD1
CDR3: CASSQGQGYGETQYF
DNA: TGCGCCAGCAGCCAGGGACAGGGGTACGGAGAGACCCAGTACTTC

size: NA
V: TRBV7-8
J: TRBJ1-2
D: NA
CDR3: CASSSPGLNYGYTF
DNA: TGTGCCAGCAGCTCCCCAGGGCTAAACTATGGCTACACCTTC

size: many
V: TRBV10-3
J: TRBJ1-5
D: TRBD1
CDR3: CATGTGFQPQHF
DNA: TGTGCCACCGGGACAGGGTTTCAGCCCCAGCATTTT

size: NA
V: TRBV7-3
J: TRBJ1-6
D: NA
CDR3: CASRKDTQNSPLHF
DNA: TGTGCCAGCAGAAAGGACACCCAAAATTCACCCCTCCACTTT

size: NA
V: TRBV10-3
J: TRBJ2-2
D: NA
CDR3: CAISSSTGSSYNELFF
DNA: TGTGCCATCAGTTCCTCGACTGGAAGCTCCTACAATGAGCTGTTTTTT

size: NA
V: TRBV7-9
J: TRBJ2-3
D: TRBD2
CDR3: CASSPAGPTDTQYF
DNA: TGTGCCAGCAGCCCAGCGGGGCCCACAGATACGCAGTATTTT

size: NA
V: TRBV7-2
J: TRBJ1-5
D: TRBD1
CDR3: CASSLAPGQNQPQHF
DNA: TGTGCCAGCAGCTTAGCCCCGGGACAGAATCAGCCCCAGCATTTT

size: NA
V: TRBV5-1
J: TRBJ2-1
D: NA
CDR3: CASCPGLGGQETQYF
DNA: TGCGCCAGCTGCCCCGGGCTGGGGGGCCAAGAGACCCAGTATTTC

size: many
V: TRBV4-1
J: TRBJ1-6
D: NA
CDR3: CASSQDTSSYNSPLHF
DNA: TGCGCCAGCAGCCAAGATACTAGCTCCTATAATTCACCCCTCCACTTT

size: NA
V: TRBV5-4
J: TRBJ2-7
D: TRBD1
CDR3: CASNKDRVDYEQYF
DNA: TGTGCCAGCAACAAGGACAGGGTTGACTACGAGCAGTACTTC

size: NA
V: TRBV7-8
J: TRBJ1-2
D: NA
CDR3: CASSLAGEGGYTF
DNA: TGTGCCAGCAGCTTAGCAGGGGAGGGAGGCTACACCTTC

size: NA
V: TRBV15
J: TRBJ2-4
D: TRBD2
CDR3: CATSSARGGPKNIQYF
DNA: TGTGCCACCAGCAGTGCCCGGGGGGGCCCCAAAAACATTCAGTACTTC

size: many
V: TRBV6-1
J: TRBJ1-2
D: TRBD1
CDR3: CASSLQGRRGYTF
DNA: TGTGCCAGCAGTCTACAGGGGCGGAGGGGCTACACCTTC

size: many
V: TRBV5-4
J: TRBJ1-3
D: NA
CDR3: CASSLGGFRSGNTIYF
DNA: TGTGCCAGCAGCTTGGGGGGGTTCCGCTCTGGAAACACCATATATTTT

size: NA
V: TRBV10-3
J: TRBJ1-1
D: NA
CDR3: CAISDFRISEAFF
DNA: TGTGCCATCAGTGACTTTCGAATTTCTGAAGCTTTCTTT

size: NA
V: TRBV19
J: TRBJ1-2
D: TRBD1
CDR3: CASSIDLSGTGYGYTF
DNA: TGTGCCAGTAGTATAGATCTATCCGGGACAGGGTATGGCTACACCTTC

size: many
V: TRBV6-1
J: TRBJ1-5
D: NA
CDR3: CASSEAAIQPQHF
DNA: TGTGCCAGCAGTGAAGCAGCAATTCAGCCCCAGCATTTT

size: once
V: TRBV7-6
J: TRBJ2-7
D: TRBD2
CDR3: CASSQGLAGYEQYF
DNA: TGTGCCAGCAGCCAAGGACTAGCGGGTTACGAGCAGTACTTC

size: NA
V: TRBV7-9
J: TRBJ2-3
D: NA
CDR3: CASSAQTESGTDTQYF
DNA: TGTGCCAGCAGCGCCCAGACGGAAAGTGGCACAGATACGCAGTATTTT

size: NA
V: TRBV24-1
J: TRBJ2-5
D: TRBD2
CDR3: CATSDSRLAGGQETQYF
DNA: TGTGCCACCAGTGATTCCCGGCTAGCGGGAGGTCAAGAGACCCAGTACTTC

size: NA
V: TRBV29-1
J: TRBJ1-2
D: TRBD1
CDR3: CSVPPGQSNYGYTF
DNA: TGCAGCGTCCCTCCGGGACAGAGTAACTATGGCTACACCTTC

size: NA
V: TRBV15
J: TRBJ2-2
D: TRBD1
CDR3: CASPPRDRGRDTGELSF
DNA: TGTGCCTCTCCCCCCCGAGACAGGGGACGGGACACCGGGGAGCTGTCTTTT

size: NA
V: TRBV10-3
J: TRBJ2-5
D: NA
CDR3: CAIRGGSETQYF
DNA: TGTGCCATCAGGGGTGGGAGTGAGACCCAGTACTTC

size: many
V: TRBV4-1
J: TRBJ2-5
D: TRBD2
CDR3: CASRQAGGKETQYF
DNA: TGCGCCAGCAGACAAGCGGGGGGCAAAGAGACCCAGTACTTC

size: NA
V: TRBV5-1
J: TRBJ2-7
D: NA
CDR3: CASSLEGRAYEQYF
DNA: TGCGCCAGCAGCTTGGAGGGCAGAGCCTACGAGCAGTACTTC

size: NA
V: TRBV7-6
J: TRBJ2-3
D: NA
CDR3: CASSLGTPDTQYF
DNA: TGTGCCAGCAGCTTAGGCACACCAGATACGCAGTATTTT

size: many
V: TRBV5-1
J: TRBJ2-3
D: TRBD2
CDR3: CASSTGLAGVGRPDTQYF
DNA: TGCGCCAGCAGCACGGGACTAGCGGGGGTGGGCCGCCCAGATACGCAGTATTTT

size: many
V: TRBV20-1
J: TRBJ1-1
D: NA
CDR3: CSARDWLNTEAFF
DNA: TGCAGTGCTAGAGATTGGTTGAACACTGAAGCTTTCTTT

size: NA
V: TRBV20-1
J: TRBJ2-5
D: NA
CDR3: CSAQAGKQTQYF
DNA: TGCAGTGCTCAAGCCGGGAAGCAGACCCAGTACTTC

size: NA
V: TRBV20-1
J: TRBJ2-2
D: NA
CDR3: CSARPRNTGELFF
DNA: TGCAGTGCTAGACCACGGAACACCGGGGAGCTGTTTTTT

size: NA
V: TRBV10-3
J: TRBJ2-7
D: TRBD1
CDR3: CASSPRDRGIDEQYF
DNA: TGTGCCAGCAGCCCACGGGACAGAGGGATAGATGAGCAGTACTTC

size: NA
V: TRBV7-9
J: TRBJ2-7
D: TRBD2
CDR3: CASSPWASGGDEQYF
DNA: TGTGCCAGCAGCCCCTGGGCTAGCGGGGGGGACGAGCAGTACTTC

size: many
V: TRBV7-3
J: TRBJ1-6
D: NA
CDR3: CASSLGGGGTNSPLHF
DNA: TGTGCCAGCAGCTTAGGTGGGGGGGGAACCAATTCACCCCTCCACTTT

size: many
V: TRBV19
J: TRBJ2-1
D: NA
CDR3: CASSVQFLAAYNEQFF
DNA: TGTGCCAGTAGTGTTCAATTCCTGGCGGCGTACAATGAGCAGTTCTTC

size: NA
V: TRBV20-1
J: TRBJ2-7
D: NA
CDR3: CSAEGRPSYEQYF
DNA: TGCAGTGCTGAAGGGCGGCCATCCTACGAGCAGTACTTC

size: NA
V: TRBV6-5
J: TRBJ1-3
D: NA
CDR3: CASRRSPSGNTIYF
DNA: TGTGCCAGCCGGAGATCCCCCTCTGGAAACACCATATATTTT

size: NA
V: TRBV20-1
J: TRBJ1-1
D: TRBD1
CDR3: CSAEPGQANTEAFF
DNA: TGCAGTGCCGAGCCGGGACAGGCGAACACTGAAGCTTTCTTT

size: NA
V: TRBV7-2
J: TRBJ2-5
D: NA
CDR3: CASSVTGTQYF
DNA: TGTGCCAGCAGCGTAACCGGGACCCAGTACTTC

size: NA
V: TRBV7-2
J: TRBJ2-1
D: NA
CDR3: CASSRIGGGPTEQFF
DNA: TGTGCCAGCAGCCGAATAGGGGGGGGGCCCACTGAGCAGTTCTTC

size: few
V: TRBV2
J: TRBJ1-2
D: NA
CDR3: CASSEARQIYGYTF
DNA: TGTGCCAGCAGTGAAGCGCGGCAGATCTATGGCTACACCTTC

size: NA
V: TRBV4-1
J: TRBJ1-1
D: NA
CDR3: CASSQGSIKGAFF
DNA: TGCGCCAGCAGCCAAGGTTCTATAAAGGGAGCTTTCTTT

size: NA
V: TRBV2
J: TRBJ2-7
D: NA
CDR3: CASSETLRADEQYF
DNA: TGTGCCAGCAGTGAAACCTTAAGAGCGGACGAGCAGTACTTC